These T cell receptor beta chains were read from a single sample in a study of T cells in Graves' hyperthyroidism and ophthalmopathy. TCRdb analysed the multiplex PCR reads with MiXCR anew, one entry per CDR3 protein. The sample contains about 580,000 distinct CDR3 sequences, around 13% of which appear only once. The sequenced sample consisted of blood. The source is a woman in her 30s with Graves' hyperthyroidism that later progressed to Graves' ophthalmopathy. The CDR3 runs from the conserved cysteine through the conserved F or W. Each record gives: V gene, D gene, clone size, J gene, CDR3 protein, CDR3 DNA. The D gene is left open where the match is weak. The listing skips clone size in some rows; elsewhere it reads once, few, many or a size class.

TRBV9	TRBD2	NA	TRBJ2-1	CASNLAGRDEQFF	TGTGCCAGCAACCTAGCGGGAAGGGATGAGCAGTTCTTC
TRBV28	NA	many	TRBJ1-5	CASEAGEQPQHF	TGTGCCAGCGAAGCAGGGGAACAGCCCCAGCATTTT
TRBV9	NA	NA	TRBJ1-5	CASSVGGQDSNQPQHF	TGTGCCAGCAGCGTAGGAGGACAAGATAGCAATCAGCCCCAGCATTTT
TRBV20-1	NA	many	TRBJ2-6	CSASNLISGANVLTF	TGCAGTGCTAGCAATCTGATCTCTGGGGCCAACGTCCTGACTTTC
TRBV5-8	NA	NA	TRBJ2-7	CASSANGETGEQYF	TGTGCCAGCAGCGCGAACGGGGAGACCGGAGAGCAGTACTTC
TRBV6-1	TRBD2	many	TRBJ2-1	CASNRLAGGHEQFF	TGTGCCAGCAACCGACTAGCGGGAGGCCATGAGCAGTTCTTC
TRBV19	NA	few	TRBJ2-5	CASSIKGGSETQYF	TGTGCCAGTAGTATAAAGGGTGGGAGTGAGACCCAGTACTTC
TRBV27	TRBD2	NA	TRBJ2-7	CASSFGLAGGQGEQYF	TGTGCCAGCAGTTTCGGCCTAGCGGGAGGGCAGGGGGAGCAGTACTTC
TRBV20-1	TRBD1	many	TRBJ1-2	CSVHPIKFGTVGGYTF	TGCAGTGTTCACCCCATTAAATTCGGGACAGTGGGCGGCTACACCTTC
TRBV18	NA	many	TRBJ1-1	CASSPPATRTEAFF	TGTGCCAGCTCACCACCCGCTACTAGGACTGAAGCTTTCTTT
TRBV12-3/TRBV12-4	TRBD1	many	TRBJ2-3	CAGSTGGQADTQYF	TGTGCCGGATCGACAGGGGGGCAGGCAGATACGCAGTATTTT
TRBV19	NA	many	TRBJ2-1	CASYFGNEQFF	TGTGCCAGCTACTTCGGGAATGAGCAGTTCTTC
TRBV10-3	NA	many	TRBJ1-6	CAISEEGGSNSPLHF	TGTGCCATCAGTGAGGAAGGAGGGTCTAATTCACCCCTCCACTTT
TRBV28	NA	NA	TRBJ1-2	CASIQGRGRNYGYTF	TGTGCCAGCATCCAAGGCCGGGGGCGGAACTATGGCTACACCTTC
TRBV2	TRBD2	NA	TRBJ2-7	CASSAGTSGRDNEQYF	TGTGCCAGCAGTGCGGGGACTAGCGGGAGAGACAACGAGCAGTACTTC
TRBV14	NA	few	TRBJ2-1	CASSQVADDEQFF	TGTGCCAGCAGCCAAGTAGCGGATGATGAGCAGTTCTTC
TRBV11-2	NA	many	TRBJ2-3	CASSGPDDTQYF	TGTGCCAGCAGCGGCCCGGACGATACGCAGTATTTT
TRBV10-3	TRBD1	many	TRBJ1-4	CAISDPRDRGGKLFF	TGTGCCATCAGTGACCCTCGGGACAGGGGCGGAAAACTGTTTTTT
TRBV18	NA	many	TRBJ2-4	CASSPRGGFQYF	TGTGCCAGCTCACCACGTGGCGGGTTTCAGTACTTC
TRBV24-1	NA	once	TRBJ2-2	CATSDPGGTADTGERFF	TGTGCCACCAGTGACCCCGGCGGGACGGCGGACACCGGGGAGCGGTTTTTT
TRBV7-2	TRBD1	many	TRBJ1-2	CASSLWARGGYGYTF	TGTGCCAGCAGCTTATGGGCCAGGGGGGGCTATGGCTACACCTTC
TRBV5-1	NA	many	TRBJ2-3	CASSTSARGFTDTQYF	TGCGCCAGCAGCACCTCCGCGCGGGGATTCACAGATACGCAGTATTTT